Presented here are 25 T cell receptor beta chains from one specimen sequenced in a study of shared clonotypes between healthy human individuals (dated by TCRdb to the early 2020s). Library prep was done by the immunoSEQ multiplex PCR assay. TCRdb retrieved this table from immuneACCESS and kept in-frame rearrangements only. Not all clones are present; in checked studies, unresolved V genes account for under half, and no reason is known for the remainder. The sample table holds roughly 660,000 clones, of which roughly 88% were seen once. Of the sample, 34% is held by the ten largest clones. The source material was memory CD8+ T cells from PBMCs. The sample's cell subset or site label, in plain terms: CD45RO+ cells pooled with CCR7-negative TemRA cells. Receptors were obtained from a man aged 18 to 30 in good health. Some clones in this sample may be carry-over from other donors' samples.

This rearrangement joins TRBV28 to TRBJ2-5; D perhaps matches TRBD1 (5 bases). This CDR3 is 14 amino acids long. The germline V gene has CDR1 MDHEN and CDR2 SYDVKM. V lost 2 bases and J 5 bases, leaving 12 bases between the germline ends. The CDR3 loop reads CASSLPQGWETQYF. Written as DNA, the CDR3 is TGTGCCAGCAGTTTACCCCAGGGCTGGGAGACCCAGTACTTC.

The rearrangement uses TRBV30 and TRBJ2-7; 12 bases fit TRBD2. The CDR3 extends over 18 amino acids. CDR1 GTSNPN and CDR2 SVGIG come from the germline V gene (reference sequence). The ends lost 0 bases at V and 2 bases at J; junction bases unmatched: 11. CDR3 DNA sequence: TGTGCCTGGAGTGTCCCAAAACTAAGGACTAGCGGGGCCTACGAGCAGTACTTC. It encodes CAWSVPKLRTSGAYEQYF.

This chain uses TRBV13 with TRBJ2-1, with a possible D match to TRBD2 (5 bases). The CDR3 spans 13 residues. Germline V gene lookup returns CDR1 PRHDT and CDR2 FYEKMQ (reference sequence). The CDR3 bases are TGTGCTACCGCCGGGGTTTCCTACAATGAGCAGTTCTTC. Protein: CATAGVSYNEQFF. The variable domain in full, with the rest retrieved from reference TRBV13 and TRBJ2-1, is AAGVIQSPRHLIKEKRETATLKCYPIPRHDTVYWYQQGPGQDPQFLISFYEKMQSDKGSIPDRFSAQQFSDYHSELNMSSLELGDSALYFCATAGVSYNEQFFGPGTRLTVL.

The genes are TRBV11-2 and TRBJ2-3; the match to TRBD2 covers 7 bases. V gave up 7 bases and J gave up 6 bases; unmatched junction bases: 10. This CDR3 contains 14 residues. Germline CDR1 is SGHAT and CDR2 is FQNNGV. CDR3: CASMEGGTVDTQYF. CDR3 nucleotides: TGTGCCAGCATGGAGGGAGGGACTGTTGATACGCAGTATTTT. The full variable domain, completed using reference TRBV11-2 and TRBJ2-3, is EAGVAQSPRYKIIEKRQSVAFWCNPISGHATLYWYQQILGQGPKLLIQFQNNGVVDDSQLPKDRFSAERLKGVDSTLKIQPAKLEDSAVYLCASMEGGTVDTQYFGPGTRLTVL.

This chain links TRBV6-1 with TRBJ1-5; D call uncertain. Trimming shortened V by 0 bases and J by 6 bases, and 9 bases separated the two germline ends. Germline V gene lookup returns CDR1 MNHNS and CDR2 SASEGT. The CDR3 runs 14 residues. CDR3 region: CASSEAIGGQPQHF. CDR3 sequence (DNA): TGTGCCAGCAGTGAAGCCATCGGCGGTCAGCCCCAGCATTTT.

Note on this clone: The sample holds other DNA sequences that translate to the same CDR3. The chain joins TRBV11-3 to TRBJ2-1; D gene ambiguous. Germline lookup yields CDR1 SGHNT and CDR2 YENEEA. The germline V and J ends were trimmed by 5 bases and 0 bases, with 11 bases remaining between them. The CDR3 has 15 residues. The CDR3 here is CASSQGRSSYNEQFF. The CDR3 DNA follows: TGTGCCAGCAGCCAAGGACGGAGCTCCTACAATGAGCAGTTCTTC.

The chain has TRBV11-2 and TRBJ1-2; 10 bases match TRBD1. Germline-derived CDR1 and CDR2 are SGHAT and FQNNGV. After removal of 1 base from V and 5 bases from J, the junction contained 4 bases not matched to a gene. This CDR3 is built from 15 residues. For the CDR3, the DNA is TGTGCCAGCAGCTTAGGGGGACAGGGGTCGTATGGCTACACCTTC. It yields the protein CASSLGGQGSYGYTF. Full variable domain (rest looked up from reference TRBV11-2 and TRBJ1-2): EAGVAQSPRYKIIEKRQSVAFWCNPISGHATLYWYQQILGQGPKLLIQFQNNGVVDDSQLPKDRFSAERLKGVDSTLKIQPAKLEDSAVYLCASSLGGQGSYGYTFGSGTRLTVV.

The chain combines TRBV28 with TRBJ1-4; maybe TRBD1 (5 bases). V lost 6 bases, J lost 8 bases, and 22 bases lay in between. Germline V gene lookup returns CDR1 MDHEN and CDR2 SYDVKM. CDR3 length equals 16 residues. The CDR3 DNA reads TGTGCCAGCAGACCTACCCGGCAGGGCAATCGCGAAAAACTGTTTTTT. It yields the protein CASRPTRQGNREKLFF.

The J gene is TRBJ2-3, the V gene TRBV5-1; 12 positions agree with TRBD2. Germline CDR1 is SGHRS and CDR2 is YFSETQ. The CDR3 length is 14 residues. The J segment lost 11 bases and the V segment lost 0 bases, leaving 4 bases of the junction unmatched. The CDR3: CASSLGTSGNVQYF. Written as DNA, the CDR3 is TGCGCCAGCAGCTTGGGGACTAGCGGGAATGTGCAGTATTTT.

The count of this clone is one. This rearrangement joins TRBV5-1 to TRBJ1-2; TRBD1 agrees at 8 bases. The CDR3 spans 15 residues. V lost 1 base, J lost 5 bases, and 7 bases stayed unmatched. Germline V gives CDR1 SGHRS, CDR2 YFSETQ. The CDR3 bases are TGCGCCAGCAGCTTGTGGGGACAGGATTTTTATGGCTACACCTTC. It codes for CASSLWGQDFYGYTF.

The DNA for the CDR3 is TGTGCCAGCAGCCTGGGGGACAGCATTGGTCAGCCCCAGCATTTT. Encoded protein: CASSLGDSIGQPQHF. This chain connects TRBV7-9 to TRBJ1-5; 7 bases fit TRBD1. The CDR3 is 15 amino acids. J gave up 6 bases and V 5 bases, and 10 bases lay outside the gene matches. Germline V gene lookup returns CDR1 SEHNR and CDR2 FQNEAQ (reference sequence).

CDR3 sequence reads: CAISESGTTLGTQYF. The CDR3 DNA reads TGTGCCATCAGTGAGTCCGGGACTACGTTGGGGACCCAGTACTTC. This chain joins TRBV10-3 and TRBJ2-5, with TRBD2 matching over 7 bases. V shed 0 bases, J shed 7 bases, and the junction held 8 bases outside the gene matches. CDR1 is ENHRY, CDR2 SYGVKD, per germline. The CDR3 contains 15 residues.

The chain employs TRBV9 and TRBJ2-1; D might be TRBD2 (7 bases). Per the germline V gene, CDR1 is SGDLS and CDR2 is YYNGEE. The V gene lost 3 bases and the J gene lost 4 bases, with 14 bases spanning the gap. The CDR3 is 15 residues long. CDR3 DNA: TGTGCCAGCAGCGGGGGGCTAGCGGCTTACAATGAGCAGTTCTTC. Encoded protein: CASSGGLAAYNEQFF. Looking up the rest from reference TRBV9 and TRBJ2-1 gives the full variable domain: DSGVTQTPKHLITATGQRVTLRCSPRSGDLSVYWYQQSLDQGLQFLIQYYNGEERAKGNILERFSAQQFPDLHSELNLSSLELGDSALYFCASSGGLAAYNEQFFGPGTRLTVL.

Notes on this clone: Other DNA sequences in this sample translate to the same CDR3. The V gene is TRBV19, the J gene TRBJ1-1, with TRBD1 matching over 7 bases. Germline V gene sequence: CDR1 LNHDA, CDR2 SQIVND (reference sequence). The CDR3 runs to 15 residues. V gave up 3 bases and J gave up 0 bases; unmatched junction bases: 4. The chain's CDR3 is CASSIPGGLNTEAFF. CDR3 bases: TGTGCCAGTAGTATCCCAGGGGGGCTGAACACTGAAGCTTTCTTT.

The rearrangement uses TRBV10-3 and TRBJ2-7; D is unclear. CDR3 length equals 14 residues. The V gene lost 0 bases and the J gene lost 6 bases, with 12 bases spanning the gap. The germline V gene has CDR1 ENHRY and CDR2 SYGVKD. CDR3 amino acids: CAISESDNVSEQYF. CDR3 nucleotides: TGTGCCATCAGTGAGTCGGATAACGTATCCGAGCAGTACTTC.

The rearrangement joins TRBV2 to TRBJ2-7; TRBD2 aligns across 10 bases. The CDR3 totals 13 residues. CDR1 is SNHLY and CDR2 is FYNNEI in the germline V gene. J lost 11 bases, V lost 5 bases, and 9 bases had no gene match. The CDR3 DNA is TGTGCCAGCAGTAAGGGACTAGCGTGGGAGAAGTACTTC. Its translation: CASSKGLAWEKYF. The full variable domain, completed using reference TRBV2 and TRBJ2-7, is EPEVTQTPSHQVTQMGQEVILRCVPISNHLYFYWYRQILGQKVEFLVSFYNNEISEKSEIFDDQFSVERPDGSNFTLKIRSTKLEDSAMYFCASSKGLAWEKYFGPGTRLTVT.

This clone is a singleton in its sample. This chain connects TRBV28 to TRBJ2-1; 16 positions match TRBD2. The CDR3 is made up of 18 amino acids. CDR1 MDHEN and CDR2 SYDVKM come from the germline V gene. Trimming at V came to 5 bases and at J to 6 bases, leaving 10 bases not matched to a gene. The CDR3 loop reads CASSQPGLAGGYLNEQFF. CDR3 sequence (DNA): TGTGCCAGCAGTCAACCGGGACTAGCGGGAGGGTACCTCAATGAGCAGTTCTTC.

This chain connects TRBV27 to TRBJ2-3; unclear D gene. Trimming took 8 bases from V and 13 from J, leaving 10 bases between them. CDR1 MNHEY and CDR2 SMNVEV come from the germline V gene (reference sequence). The CDR3 length is 9 residues. For the CDR3, the DNA is TGTGCCAGCGGACCTGAGGAGTATTTT. Translating gives CASGPEEYF.

V usage is TRBV28 and J usage is TRBJ2-7; D is possibly TRBD1 or TRBD2 (5 bases each). V was shortened by 5 bases and J by 9 bases, with 23 bases between the two germline ends. CDR3 size: 15 residues. Germline-derived CDR1 and CDR2 are MDHEN and SYDVKM. The CDR3: CASSPYRDPSFGQYF. For the CDR3, the DNA is TGTGCCAGCAGTCCTTACCGGGACCCGTCGTTTGGGCAGTACTTC.

This clone was observed a single time. The rearrangement links TRBV30 to TRBJ1-6; D unclear. The CDR3 runs to 12 residues. Trimming removed 2 bases at V and 13 bases at J, with 12 bases between. CDR1 is GTSNPN and CDR2 is SVGIG in the germline V gene (reference sequence). The CDR3 protein is CAWSPPSGPLHF. The CDR3 nucleotides read TGTGCCTGGAGTCCCCCCTCCGGGCCCCTCCACTTT.

V usage is TRBV7-9 and J usage is TRBJ2-5; 12 positions match TRBD2. Losses at the gene ends were 5 bases for V and 6 bases for J; bases not matched to a gene: 13. CDR1 is SEHNR, CDR2 FQNEAQ, per germline (reference sequence). CDR3 size: 17 residues. This CDR3 reads CASSPRTSGTYIQTQYF. The CDR3 bases are TGTGCCAGCAGCCCCCGGACTAGCGGGACGTACATACAGACCCAGTACTTC.

The V and J genes are TRBV27 and TRBJ2-7; D may be TRBD1 (5 bases). Germline CDR1 reads MNHEY; CDR2 reads SMNVEV (reference sequence). This CDR3 comprises 13 residues. V lost 8 bases and J lost 2, with 13 bases in between. The CDR3 loop reads CASGLPRAYEQYF. CDR3 nucleotides: TGTGCCAGCGGTCTCCCCAGGGCCTACGAGCAGTACTTC.

This chain uses TRBV11-2 with TRBJ2-1, with D perhaps TRBD1 (6 bases). V was clipped by 3 bases and J by 10 bases, with 16 bases between them. Germline V lookup: CDR1 SGHAT, CDR2 FQNNGV. The CDR3 extends over 14 amino acids. The CDR3: CASSLRSPTGEQFF. In DNA form, the CDR3 reads TGTGCCAGCAGCTTGCGATCTCCCACAGGGGAGCAGTTCTTC.

This clone showed up just once. The chain links TRBV28 to TRBJ1-4, with D uncertain. The CDR3 has 13 amino acids. Germline V gives CDR1 MDHEN, CDR2 SYDVKM. With 7 bases removed from V and 0 bases from J, the gap between germline ends came to 6 bases. The CDR3 region is CASTTATNEKLFF. As DNA, the CDR3 is TGTGCCAGCACTACAGCAACTAATGAAAAACTGTTTTTT.

The rearrangement joins TRBV9 to TRBJ2-7; maybe TRBD1 (5 bases). Germline V lookup: CDR1 SGDLS, CDR2 YYNGEE. The CDR3 runs 13 residues. The germline V and J ends were trimmed by 0 bases and 6 bases, with 10 bases remaining between them. The chain's CDR3 is CASSVGGRSEQYF. The DNA of the CDR3 is TGTGCCAGCAGCGTAGGGGGCCGGTCCGAGCAGTACTTC.